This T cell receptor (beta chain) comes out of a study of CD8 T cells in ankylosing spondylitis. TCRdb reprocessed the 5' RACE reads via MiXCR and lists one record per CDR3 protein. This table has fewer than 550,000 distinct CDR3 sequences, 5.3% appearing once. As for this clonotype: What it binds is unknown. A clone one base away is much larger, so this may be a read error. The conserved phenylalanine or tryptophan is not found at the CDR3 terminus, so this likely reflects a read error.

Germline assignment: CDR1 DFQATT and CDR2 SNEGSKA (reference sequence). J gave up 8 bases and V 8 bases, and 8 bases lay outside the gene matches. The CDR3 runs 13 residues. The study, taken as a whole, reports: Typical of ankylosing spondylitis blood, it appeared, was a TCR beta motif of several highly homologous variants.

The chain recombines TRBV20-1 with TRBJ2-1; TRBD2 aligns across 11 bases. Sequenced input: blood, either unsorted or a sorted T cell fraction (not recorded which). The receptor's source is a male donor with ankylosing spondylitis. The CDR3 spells CSRTSGWRYEQFS. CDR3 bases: TGCAGTCGGACTAGCGGGTGGAGGTATGAGCAGTTCTCC.